The 28 T cell receptor beta chains below all came from one sample that was sequenced in a study of blood T cell repertoires in COVID-19. Assay used: immunoSEQ multiplex PCR; TCRdb lists only in-frame clones, some missing. The data hold 300,000 or so clones, with 80% to 90% observed a single time. Source material: peripheral blood. The receptors shown here come from a man aged 18 to 30 who had recovered from COVID-19.

The chain recombines TRBV30 with TRBJ1-1; D is undetermined. From germline, CDR1 is GTSNPN and CDR2 SVGIG (reference sequence). V gave up 8 bases and J gave up 1 base, with 17 bases separating them. This CDR3 has 14 residues. The CDR3 reads CAATPSDWNTEAFF. The CDR3, as DNA: TGTGCCGCCACTCCTTCAGACTGGAACACTGAAGCTTTCTTT.

This clone appeared a single time. The rearrangement uses TRBV19 and TRBJ2-5; D may be TRBD2 (6 bases). The CDR3 loop spans 14 amino acids. The ends were cut back, 5 bases at V and 9 bases at J, with 19 bases in the middle. Germline V CDR1 and CDR2: LNHDA, SQIVND (reference sequence). This chain's CDR3 is CASSPAGSGVAQYF. Here the CDR3 DNA reads TGTGCCAGTAGTCCCGCCGGGAGTGGCGTGGCCCAGTACTTC.

The J gene is TRBJ2-1, the V gene TRBV6-5; possibly TRBD1 for D (6 bases). The CDR3 sequence is 14 residues long. Trimming removed 6 bases from V and 0 bases from J, with 9 bases in between. Germline V CDR1 and CDR2: MNHEY, SVGAGI. CDR3 in amino acids: CASRLQGSYNEQFF. DNA of the CDR3: TGTGCCAGCAGGCTACAGGGCTCCTACAATGAGCAGTTCTTC.

DNA of the CDR3: TGTGCCAGCAGTCGACAGGGGGCGTTGGGAAAACTGTTTTTT. Protein sequence: CASSRQGALGKLFF. The rearrangement links TRBV6-2 or TRBV6-3 to TRBJ1-4; 10 bases fit TRBD1. The CDR3 consists of 14 residues. The germline V gene encodes CDR1 MNHEY and CDR2 SVGEGT. V dropped 5 bases and J dropped 10; count of bases not matched to a gene: 7.

The genes are TRBV11-3 and TRBJ1-1; weak D call: TRBD1 (6 bases). CDR3 length: 13 amino acids. The germline V gene encodes CDR1 SGHNT and CDR2 YENEEA. The V end was cut by 5 bases, the J end by 1 base, with 8 bases between. The CDR3 spells CASSRTENTEAFF. The CDR3 DNA follows: TGTGCCAGCAGCAGGACAGAGAACACTGAAGCTTTCTTT.

The chain combines TRBV6-2 or TRBV6-3 with TRBJ1-5; no reliable D call. Trimming cost V 2 bases and J 8 bases, with 4 bases left between them. This CDR3 contains 11 residues. Germline V CDR1 and CDR2: MNHEY, SVGEGT. The CDR3 bases are TGTGCCAGCAGTTACCCGGAGCCCCAGCATTTT. The encoded protein is CASSYPEPQHF.

The sample holds one count of this clone. The CDR3 is CSVEAGTDSGNTIYF. Written as DNA, the CDR3 is TGCAGCGTTGAAGCTGGGACAGACTCTGGAAACACCATATATTTT. The J gene is TRBJ1-3, the V gene TRBV29-1; 7 nucleotides align to TRBD1. The CDR3 runs to 15 residues. V was clipped by 1 base and J by 0 bases; unmatched bases: 3. Germline CDR1 SQVTM, CDR2 ANQGSEA.

This clone was picked up a small number of times. The chain couples TRBV5-4 to TRBJ1-1; weak D call: TRBD1 (5 bases). Germline V lookup: CDR1 SGHNT, CDR2 YYREEE (reference sequence). Trimming shortened V by 0 bases and J by 4 bases, and 19 bases separated the two germline ends. This CDR3 contains 17 residues. As DNA, the CDR3 is TGTGCCAGCAGCTTGGATCTGTGGGAGGGGTCAGGCACTGAAGCTTTCTTT. Translated: CASSLDLWEGSGTEAFF. The full variable domain, completed using reference TRBV5-4 and TRBJ1-1, is ETGVTQSPTHLIKTRGQQVTLRCSSQSGHNTVSWYQQALGQGPQFIFQYYREEENGRGNFPPRFSGLQFPNYSSELNVNALELDDSALYLCASSLDLWEGSGTEAFFGQGTRLTVV.

The chain carries TRBV1 and TRBJ2-3; TRBD2, the table's D call, was not compared with the DNA. TRBV1 counts as a pseudogene. The CDR3 totals 12 residues. Here the CDR3 DNA reads TGCACCAGCCGTAGCGGGGGCGGGGGGCAGTATTTT. This translates into CTSRSGGGGQYF.

V usage is TRBV3-1 (or the pseudogene TRBV3-2) and J usage is TRBJ2-1; TRBD2 aligns across 13 bases. There are 17 residues in the CDR3. The germline V gene encodes CDR1 LGHDT and CDR2 YNNKEL (reference sequence). V lost 3 bases and J lost 9; bases outside the gene matches: 11. In DNA, the CDR3 is TGTGCCAGCAGCCAGACAGGCGGGACTAGCGGGAATGGTGAGCAGTTCTTC. The encoded protein is CASSQTGGTSGNGEQFF.

The chain joins TRBV18 to TRBJ1-2; tentatively, D is TRBD1 (6 bases). Germline lookup yields CDR1 KGHSH and CDR2 LQKENI. V was clipped by 3 bases and J by 6 bases, with 11 bases between them. The CDR3 sequence is 13 residues long. The DNA for the CDR3 is TGTGCCAGCTCACCCCTGGACAGAAATGGCTACACCTTC. Residues: CASSPLDRNGYTF.

This chain joins TRBV4-1 and TRBJ1-1; D unresolved. V shed 5 bases and J shed 4 bases, with 11 bases lying between them. From germline, CDR1 is MGHRA and CDR2 YSYEKL. The CDR3 runs 13 residues. The CDR3 nucleotides are TGCGCCAGCAGCAGGGAGGGAGGCACTGAAGCTTTCTTT. Translated, it gives CASSREGGTEAFF.

The chain joins TRBV7-8 to TRBJ2-5; possible D gene TRBD1, 6 bases. CDR1 is SGHVS and CDR2 is FQNEAQ in the germline V gene. Trimming pared 5 bases from V and 5 bases from J, leaving 18 bases between. The CDR3 runs 15 residues. DNA for the CDR3: TGTGCCAGCAGCGTCAGTTTTGGGGGCTCGGAGACCCAGTACTTC. Translation gives CASSVSFGGSETQYF.

The chain carries TRBV4-3 and TRBJ1-4; 9 nucleotides agree with TRBD1. CDR3 length: 15 residues. The J segment lost 8 bases and the V segment lost 1 base, leaving 5 bases of the junction unmatched. Germline V gene data show CDR1 as LGHNA and CDR2 as YSLEER. CDR3 loop: CASSQGPGQGEKLFF. DNA for the CDR3: TGCGCCAGCAGCCAAGGTCCTGGACAGGGGGAAAAACTGTTTTTT.

V is TRBV25-1 and J is TRBJ2-3; 10 bases line up with TRBD2. The V gene end was trimmed by 6 bases and the J gene end by 1 base; junction bases not matched to a gene: 4. CDR1 is MGHDK and CDR2 is SYGVNS in the germline V gene. CDR3 length equals 15 residues. The CDR3 loop reads CASSRLAGGTDTQYF. CDR3 coding DNA: TGTGCCAGCAGCAGGCTAGCGGGGGGCACAGATACGCAGTATTTT.

This chain uses TRBV5-1 with TRBJ2-2, with D maybe TRBD1 (7 bases). With 0 bases removed from V and 5 bases from J, the gap between germline ends came to 11 bases. The CDR3 contains 15 residues. Germline-derived CDR1 and CDR2 are SGHRS and YFSETQ. CDR3 residues: CASSLAPGGTGELFF. CDR3 in DNA: TGCGCCAGCAGCTTGGCCCCAGGGGGGACCGGGGAGCTGTTTTTT.

The chain uses TRBV7-8 and TRBJ1-1; possibly TRBD1 for D (5 bases). The CDR3 contains 15 residues. V was pared by 3 bases and J by 3 bases, with 14 bases between. Per germline, CDR1 SGHVS and CDR2 FQNEAQ. This chain's CDR3 is CASSFDQGWDTEAFF. The CDR3, as DNA: TGTGCCAGCAGCTTCGATCAGGGATGGGACACTGAAGCTTTCTTT.

This clone has at least ten counts. This chain connects TRBV19 to TRBJ1-2; D is unclear. The CDR3 is made up of 13 amino acids. The germline V gene encodes CDR1 LNHDA and CDR2 SQIVND (reference sequence). The V gene lost 8 bases and the J gene lost 4 bases, with 14 bases spanning the gap. The CDR3 spells CASDHYGTYGYTF. In DNA form, the CDR3 reads TGTGCCAGTGACCACTACGGAACCTATGGCTACACCTTC.

The chain couples TRBV7-9 to TRBJ1-3; D possibly corresponds to TRBD1 (6 bases). The CDR3 is 15 amino acids. Trimming left V 1 base short and J 10 bases short, with 17 bases between. Germline values: CDR1 SEHNR, CDR2 FQNEAQ (reference sequence). CDR3 bases: TGTGCCAGCAGCTTAGAAGACAGGCAATCAGCAACCATATATTTT. Protein product: CASSLEDRQSATIYF.

The chain has TRBV7-2 and TRBJ1-1, with 7 bases aligning to TRBD1. Germline V CDR1 and CDR2: SGHTA, FQGNSA. The length of the CDR3 is 16 residues. Unmatched junction bases numbered 13, after V lost 5 bases and J lost 4 bases. The CDR3 loop reads CASSPNYDRVGTEAFF. The CDR3 DNA sequence: TGTGCCAGCAGCCCTAATTACGACAGGGTTGGCACTGAAGCTTTCTTT.

The chain links TRBV5-1 to TRBJ2-7, with a tentative D call TRBD2 (6 bases). Looked up from germline, CDR1 is SGHRS and CDR2 is YFSETQ. The V gene lost 0 bases and the J gene lost 9 bases, with 10 bases spanning the gap. CDR3 length equals 12 residues. In DNA form, the CDR3 reads TGCGCCAGCAGCTTGGCGGGGGATGGGCAGTACTTC. It is translated as CASSLAGDGQYF.

This sequence joins TRBV19 and TRBJ1-3; maybe TRBD1 (5 bases). Germline loops: CDR1 LNHDA, CDR2 SQIVND (reference sequence). The V end was cut by 9 bases, the J end by 1 base, with 13 bases between. The CDR3 is 14 amino acids. This CDR3 reads CASTTGSSGNTIYF. The CDR3 nucleotides are TGTGCCAGCACCACAGGTTCTTCTGGAAACACCATATATTTT.

For the CDR3, the DNA is TGTGCCAGCAGCCCTACAGGTAACTCCTACGAGCAGTACTTC. Protein sequence: CASSPTGNSYEQYF. The chain couples TRBV5-6 to TRBJ2-7; D possibly corresponds to TRBD1 (5 bases). V was trimmed by 4 bases and J by 0 bases, leaving 11 bases between them. The CDR3 loop spans 14 amino acids. CDR1 is SGHDT, CDR2 YYEEEE, per germline.

The V and J genes are TRBV4-1 and TRBJ1-2; possible D gene TRBD1, 6 bases. This CDR3 spans 14 amino acids. Trimming left V 4 bases short and J 0 bases short, with 9 bases between. Per germline, CDR1 MGHRA and CDR2 YSYEKL. The CDR3 protein is CASSPRDTNYGYTF. For the CDR3, the DNA is TGCGCCAGCAGCCCCCGGGACACTAACTATGGCTACACCTTC.

The chain joins TRBV27 to TRBJ2-2; D not certain. Germline-derived CDR1 and CDR2 are MNHEY and SMNVEV (reference sequence). Trimming left V 7 bases short and J 2 bases short, with 11 bases between. There are 14 residues in the CDR3. In DNA, the CDR3 is TGTGCCAGCAATCTAGGCTACAACACCGGGGAGCTGTTTTTT. Protein product: CASNLGYNTGELFF.

The chain combines TRBV29-1 with TRBJ2-1; 10 bases are shared with TRBD1. The CDR3 contains 14 residues. Germline CDR1 is SQVTM and CDR2 is ANQGSEA. V was clipped by 3 bases and J by 6 bases; unmatched bases: 5. The CDR3 nucleotides read TGCAGCGTTGAGGTCTGGACAGGGGGCAATGAGCAGTTCTTC. The encoded protein is CSVEVWTGGNEQFF.

V usage is TRBV25-1 and J usage is TRBJ1-1; D may be TRBD1 (6 bases). Germline V gene lookup returns CDR1 MGHDK and CDR2 SYGVNS. V was trimmed by 5 bases and J by 5 bases, leaving 12 bases between them. The CDR3 runs to 13 residues. The CDR3 nucleotides are TGTGCCAGCAGTTCGGGACACTTGACTGAAGCTTTCTTT. Protein sequence: CASSSGHLTEAFF.

This chain links TRBV6-2 or TRBV6-3 with TRBJ1-1; 8 nucleotides line up with TRBD1. The ends lost 6 bases at V and 11 bases at J; junction bases unmatched: 8. This CDR3 region has 12 residues. CDR1 and CDR2 (germline): MNHEY, SVGEGT. The CDR3, as DNA: TGTGCCAGCAGCCGCCCGAGGACAGGGGCTTTCTTT. Its translation is CASSRPRTGAFF.